This section outlines one T cell receptor (beta chain) sequence together with its context. What it binds is unknown. The data derive from a study of vaccination effects on CD4 cells after COVID-19. Study context: The participants, recipients of two vaccine doses, got either BNT162b2 or mRNA-1273. A couple of convalescent patients were sampled 16 days and one week before vaccination. Study outcomes and limitations: Few convalescent patients and no early post-infection timepoints were included in the study. Late in the post-vaccination period, infection-induced and vaccine-induced clones underwent marked clonal contraction.

Sequenced by immunoSEQ multiplex PCR; TCRdb stores in-frame clones only, minus some. The sample lists 35,000 to 55,000 clones; around 70% were seen once. The CDR3 contains 13 residues. V lost 7 bases, J lost 2 bases, and 11 bases lay in between. Per germline, CDR1 SGHNT and CDR2 YYREEE (reference sequence). Pools of viral peptides were used by the ViraFEST assay to expand antigen-specific CD4+ T cells ahead of sequencing. CD4+ T cells were isolated after roughly nine days of culture. Sometime from March through December 2020, the person acquired a SARS-CoV-2 infection that PCR confirmed. The input for sequencing was CD4+ T cells from PBMCs cultured with a peptide pool, taken before COVID-19 vaccination. The chain carries TRBV5-4 and TRBJ2-3; no clear D gene. The TCR comes from a human donor who had a prior SARS-CoV-2 infection. CDR3 DNA: TGTGCCAGCCAACCAGAAAACACAGATACGCAGTATTTT. Its translation is CASQPENTDTQYF. Based on the CDR3 plus reference TRBV5-4 and TRBJ2-3, the full variable domain is ETGVTQSPTHLIKTRGQQVTLRCSSQSGHNTVSWYQQALGQGPQFIFQYYREEENGRGNFPPRFSGLQFPNYSSELNVNALELDDSALYLCASQPENTDTQYFGPGTRLTVL.